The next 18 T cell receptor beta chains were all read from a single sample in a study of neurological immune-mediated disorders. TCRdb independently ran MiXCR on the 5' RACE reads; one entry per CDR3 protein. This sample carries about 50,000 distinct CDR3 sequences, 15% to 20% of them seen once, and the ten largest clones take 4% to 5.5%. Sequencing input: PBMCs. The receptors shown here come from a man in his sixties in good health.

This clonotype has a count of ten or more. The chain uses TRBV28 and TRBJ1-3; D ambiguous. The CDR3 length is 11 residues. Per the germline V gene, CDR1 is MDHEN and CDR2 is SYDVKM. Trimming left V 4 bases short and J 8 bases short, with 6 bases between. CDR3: CASSSQYTIYF. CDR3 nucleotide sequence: TGTGCCAGCAGTTCCCAGTACACCATATATTTT.

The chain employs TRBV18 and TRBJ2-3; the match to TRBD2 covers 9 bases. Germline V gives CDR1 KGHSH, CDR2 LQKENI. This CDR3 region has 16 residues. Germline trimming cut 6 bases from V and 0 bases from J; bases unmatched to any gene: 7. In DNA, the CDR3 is TGTGCCAGCTCCTGGACTAGCGATCCTAGCACAGATACGCAGTATTTT. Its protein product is CASSWTSDPSTDTQYF.

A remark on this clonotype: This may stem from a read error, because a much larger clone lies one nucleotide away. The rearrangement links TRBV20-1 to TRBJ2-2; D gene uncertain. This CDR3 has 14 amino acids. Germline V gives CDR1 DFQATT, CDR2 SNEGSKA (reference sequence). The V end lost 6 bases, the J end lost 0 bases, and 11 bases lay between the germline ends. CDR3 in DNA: TGCAGTGCGGTTCAGGTGGCGAACACCGGGGAGCTGTTTTTT. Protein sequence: CSAVQVANTGELFF.

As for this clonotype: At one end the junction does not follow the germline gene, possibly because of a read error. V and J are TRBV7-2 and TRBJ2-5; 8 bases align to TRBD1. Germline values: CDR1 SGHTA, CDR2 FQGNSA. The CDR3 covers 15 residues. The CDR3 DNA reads TGTGCCATCAGCTTGAGGCGACAGGGGATCGAGACCCGGTACTTC. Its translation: CAISLRRQGIETRYF.

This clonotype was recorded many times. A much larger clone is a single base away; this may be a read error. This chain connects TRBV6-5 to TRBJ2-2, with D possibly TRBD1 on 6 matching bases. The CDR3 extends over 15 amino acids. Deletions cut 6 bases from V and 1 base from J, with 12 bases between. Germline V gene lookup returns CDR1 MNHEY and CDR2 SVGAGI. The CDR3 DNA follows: TGTGCCAGCAGCTCCGGGACAAGGAACACCGGGGAGCTGTTTTTT. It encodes CASSSGTRNTGELFF.

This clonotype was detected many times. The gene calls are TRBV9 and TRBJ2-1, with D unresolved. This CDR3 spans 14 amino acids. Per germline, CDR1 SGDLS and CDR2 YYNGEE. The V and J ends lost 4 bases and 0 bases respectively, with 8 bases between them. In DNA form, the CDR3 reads TGTGCCAGCAGCCCCGTGGACTCCTACAATGAGCAGTTCTTC. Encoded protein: CASSPVDSYNEQFF.

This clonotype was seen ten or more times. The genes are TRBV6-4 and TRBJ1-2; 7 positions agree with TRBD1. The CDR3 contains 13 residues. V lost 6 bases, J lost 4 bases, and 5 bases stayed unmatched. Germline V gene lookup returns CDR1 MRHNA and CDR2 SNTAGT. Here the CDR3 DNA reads TGTGCCAGCAGCCAACAGGGGACCTATGGCTACACCTTC. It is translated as CASSQQGTYGYTF.

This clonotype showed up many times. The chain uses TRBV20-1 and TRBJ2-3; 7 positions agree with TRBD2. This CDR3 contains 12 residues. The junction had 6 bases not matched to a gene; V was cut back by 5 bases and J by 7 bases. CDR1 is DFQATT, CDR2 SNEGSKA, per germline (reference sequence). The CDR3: CSAGTGTNTQYF. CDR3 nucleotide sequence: TGCAGTGCTGGTACCGGGACTAATACGCAGTATTTT.

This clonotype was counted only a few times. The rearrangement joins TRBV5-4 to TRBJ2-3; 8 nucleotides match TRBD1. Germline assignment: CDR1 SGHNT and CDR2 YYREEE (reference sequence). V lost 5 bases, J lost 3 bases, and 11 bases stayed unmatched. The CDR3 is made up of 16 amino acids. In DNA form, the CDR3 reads TGTGCCAGCAGACCGATGATCACAGGGGGGACAGATACGCAGTATTTT. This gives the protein CASRPMITGGTDTQYF.

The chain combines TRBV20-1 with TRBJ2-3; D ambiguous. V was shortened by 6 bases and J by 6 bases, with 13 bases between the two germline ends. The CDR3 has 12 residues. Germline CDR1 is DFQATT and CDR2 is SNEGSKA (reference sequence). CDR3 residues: CSALTPGDTQYF. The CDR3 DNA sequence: TGCAGTGCACTCACTCCGGGCGATACGCAGTATTTT.

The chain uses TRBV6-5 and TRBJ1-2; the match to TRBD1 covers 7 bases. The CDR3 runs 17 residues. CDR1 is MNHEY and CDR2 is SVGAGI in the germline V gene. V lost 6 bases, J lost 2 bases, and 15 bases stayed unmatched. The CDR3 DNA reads TGTGCCAGCAGATACCGACAGGGTACCCGTACAAACTATGGCTACACCTTC. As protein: CASRYRQGTRTNYGYTF.

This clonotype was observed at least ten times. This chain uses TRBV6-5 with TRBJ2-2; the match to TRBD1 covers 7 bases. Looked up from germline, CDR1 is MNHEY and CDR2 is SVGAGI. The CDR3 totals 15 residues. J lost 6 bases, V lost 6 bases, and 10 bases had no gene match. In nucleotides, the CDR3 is TGTGCCAGCAGATTCCGTCGCCAGGGGGCCGGGGAGCTGTTTTTT. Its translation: CASRFRRQGAGELFF.

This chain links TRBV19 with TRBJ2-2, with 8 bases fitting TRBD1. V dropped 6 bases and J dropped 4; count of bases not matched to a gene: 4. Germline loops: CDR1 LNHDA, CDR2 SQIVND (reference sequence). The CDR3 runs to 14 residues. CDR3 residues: CASRDRASTGELFF. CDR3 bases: TGTGCCAGTAGGGACAGGGCTTCCACCGGGGAGCTGTTTTTT. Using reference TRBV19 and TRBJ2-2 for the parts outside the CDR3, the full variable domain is DGGITQSPKYLFRKEGQNVTLSCEQNLNHDAMYWYRQDPGQGLRLIYYSQIVNDFQKGDIAEGYSVSREKKESFPLTVTSAQKNPTAFYLCASRDRASTGELFFGEGSRLTVL.

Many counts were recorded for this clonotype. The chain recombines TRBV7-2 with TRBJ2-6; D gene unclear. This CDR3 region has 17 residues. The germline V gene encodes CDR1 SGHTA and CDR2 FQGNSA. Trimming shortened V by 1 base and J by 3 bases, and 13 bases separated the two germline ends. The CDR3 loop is CASSLVGHLGGANVLTF. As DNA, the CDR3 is TGTGCCAGCAGCTTAGTCGGCCATCTTGGTGGGGCCAACGTCCTGACTTTC.

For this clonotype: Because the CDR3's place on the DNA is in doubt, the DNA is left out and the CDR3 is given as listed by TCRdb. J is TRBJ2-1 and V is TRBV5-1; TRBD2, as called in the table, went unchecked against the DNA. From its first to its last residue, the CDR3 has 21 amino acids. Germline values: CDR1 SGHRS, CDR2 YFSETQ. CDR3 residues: CASSFYICSASGTSVYNEQFF.

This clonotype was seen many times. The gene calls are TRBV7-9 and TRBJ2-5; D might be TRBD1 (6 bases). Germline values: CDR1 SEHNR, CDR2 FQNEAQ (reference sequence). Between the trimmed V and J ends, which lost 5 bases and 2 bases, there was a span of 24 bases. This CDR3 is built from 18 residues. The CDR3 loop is CASSLSRAGALAQETQYF. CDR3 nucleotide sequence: TGTGCCAGCAGCCTGAGTAGGGCAGGGGCCCTGGCGCAAGAGACCCAGTACTTC.

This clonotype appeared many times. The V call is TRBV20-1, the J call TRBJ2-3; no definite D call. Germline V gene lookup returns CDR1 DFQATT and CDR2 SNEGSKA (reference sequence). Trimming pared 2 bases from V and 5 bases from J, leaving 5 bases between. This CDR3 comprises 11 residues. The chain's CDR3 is CSARPEDTQYF. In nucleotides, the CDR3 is TGCAGTGCTAGACCGGAAGATACGCAGTATTTT.

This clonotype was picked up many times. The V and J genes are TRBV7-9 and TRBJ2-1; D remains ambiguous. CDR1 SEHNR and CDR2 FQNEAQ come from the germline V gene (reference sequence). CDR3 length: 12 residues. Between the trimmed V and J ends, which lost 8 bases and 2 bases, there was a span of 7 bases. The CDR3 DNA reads TGTGCCAGCGGGTCCCCCTACAATGAGCAGTTCTTC. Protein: CASGSPYNEQFF.